This TCR beta chain was documented in a study of human T cells and chemical hapten exposure. The CDR3 runs 16 residues. Germline CDR1 and CDR2: MGHRA and YSYEKL. The V gene lost 1 base and the J gene lost 2 bases, with 12 bases spanning the gap. Time point meaning: patch test 2, 6 weeks after DPC sensitization. Treatment: therapeutic diphenylcyclopropenone sensitization with weekly scalp DPC. Regarding the study as a whole: Sensitizing to DPC left TCRs with a frequency above 1 in 1000 unaltered.

This clonotype was observed at least ten times. Its target is unknown. TCRdb re-called the RACE reads through MiXCR, storing one row per CDR3 protein. Of roughly 100,000 distinct CDR3 sequences detected, 9% to 9.5% appear once; the ten largest clones hold approximately 2%. The material was whole blood, obtained in connection with sensitization to the hapten diphenylcyclopropenone (DPC). The origin of this receptor is a woman aged 40-49 years with alopecia areata. Some clones in this sample may be carry-over from other donors' samples. This chain connects TRBV4-1 to TRBJ2-1; D call uncertain. The CDR3 reads CASSQGVSLPYNEQFF. CDR3 coding DNA: TGCGCCAGCAGCCAAGGTGTTAGCCTGCCCTACAATGAGCAGTTCTTC.